A selection of T cell receptor beta chains follows, all from one sample in a study of cytomegalovirus exposure and HLA in healthy donors. The repertoire was sequenced with immunoSEQ multiplex PCR; TCRdb's copy has only in-frame clones and lacks some. This sample carries some 170,000 clones, 75% to 85% of them seen once, and the ten largest clones take around a tenth. Sequencing was done on a sample of PBMCs. The receptors originated from a man over 45 in good health and CMV-seropositive. CDR3s include the opening cysteine and the closing phenylalanine or tryptophan. The order of the fields is CDR3 length, clone size, V gene, D gene, J gene, CDR3 DNA, CDR3 protein. D genes are given only for firm matches. Expanded clones are given a class, and other clones once, few, many or no size at all.

15	-	TRBV7-2	-	TRBJ2-4	TGTGCCAGCAGCTTAGGAGTGGGGGCGGGTAACATTCAGTACTTC	CASSLGVGAGNIQYF
14	-	TRBV6-5	TRBD2	TRBJ2-3	TGTGCCAGCCGTTGGCGGGGGGGCTCCGATACGCAGTATTTT	CASRWRGGSDTQYF
14	few	TRBV7-2	-	TRBJ2-7	TGTGCCAGCAGCTTAGGGAGGGGAGTCTACGAGCAGTACTTC	CASSLGRGVYEQYF
17	-	TRBV12-5	TRBD2	TRBJ2-1	TGTGCTAGTGGTTCCCGAGTACCGGGACTACCCCAGAATGAGCAGTTCTTC	CASGSRVPGLPQNEQFF
16	-	TRBV7-9	TRBD1	TRBJ2-2	TGTGCCAGCAGCTTAGAATGGACAGGGACGGGCGGGGAGCTGTTTTTT	CASSLEWTGTGGELFF
15	-	TRBV19	TRBD1	TRBJ1-2	TGTGCCAGTAGTACCTGGACAGGGTATAGCTCTACTTCCACCTTC	CASSTWTGYSSTSTF
18	-	TRBV18	TRBD2	TRBJ2-1	TGTGCCAGCTCTCTCGGACCGTCGGTCGGGAGGGCGAACAATGAGCAGTTCTTC	CASSLGPSVGRANNEQFF
15	many	TRBV5-4	-	TRBJ2-7	TGTGCCAGCAGCCCCGCTCTAGTCAGGGTGAACGAGCAGTACTTC	CASSPALVRVNEQYF
13	-	TRBV7-9	-	TRBJ1-6	TGTGCCAGCAGCTTAGGAGGGAACGGACCCCTCCACTTT	CASSLGGNGPLHF
14	-	TRBV18	-	TRBJ2-7	TGTGCCAGCTCACCACCAAACCCTCGGGGCGAGCAGTACTTC	CASSPPNPRGEQYF
16	-	TRBV7-9	TRBD2	TRBJ2-3	TGTGCCAGCAGCGCGAAATCGAGCGGGGGCACAGATACGCAGTATTTT	CASSAKSSGGTDTQYF
14	-	TRBV5-1	-	TRBJ2-5	TGCGCCAGCAGCTTGGGGCGGGGTCAAGAGACCCAGTACTTC	CASSLGRGQETQYF
18	-	TRBV10-3	-	TRBJ2-7	TGTGCCATCAGTGAGTCATACGGGGGTAGCGGAGACTCCTACGAGCAGTACTTC	CAISESYGGSGDSYEQYF
13	-	TRBV7-3	TRBD1	TRBJ1-2	TGTGCCAGCAGCGCGGACAGGGAGGATGGCTACACCTTC	CASSADREDGYTF
16	few	TRBV4-1	-	TRBJ1-1	TGCGCCAGCAGCCAAGATCGGAACGAGGGTTTGCCTGAAGCTTTCTTT	CASSQDRNEGLPEAFF
13	-	TRBV30	TRBD2	TRBJ2-7	TGTGCCTGGAGTCCGGGAGGGTACTACGAGCAGTACTTC	CAWSPGGYYEQYF
14	-	TRBV19	-	TRBJ1-1	TGTGCCAGTAGTATCCCCAGGGCACACACTGAAGCTTTCTTT	CASSIPRAHTEAFF
14	-	TRBV5-1	TRBD1	TRBJ1-1	TGCGCCAGCAGCTTGGCCGGACAGGGGACTGAAGCTTTCTTT	CASSLAGQGTEAFF
15	few	TRBV6-5	TRBD2	TRBJ2-5	TGTGCCAGCAGTATAGCGGGGGGAACTCAAGAGACCCAGTACTTC	CASSIAGGTQETQYF
14	-	TRBV7-9	-	TRBJ2-1	TGTGCCAGCAACCCCGCCGGCTCCTACAATGAGCAGTTCTTC	CASNPAGSYNEQFF
14	once	TRBV7-2	-	TRBJ2-2	TGTGCCAGCAGCTTTATACAGAACACCGGGGAGCTGTTTTTT	CASSFIQNTGELFF
22	-	TRBV27	TRBD2	TRBJ2-1	TGTGCCAGCAGTTTACGAGGGACTAGCGGGAGCTCGTTTTTTGGCTCCTACAATGAGCAGTTCTTC	CASSLRGTSGSSFFGSYNEQFF
15	-	TRBV28	-	TRBJ1-5	TGTGCCAGCAGACCTCTTACCGGGACACCTCAGCCCCAGCATTTT	CASRPLTGTPQPQHF
16	-	TRBV21-1	-	TRBJ2-7	TGTGCCAGCGCTAAAAAGGGTACAGGGTATCACCACGAGCAGTACTTC	CASAKKGTGYHHEQYF
18	-	TRBV9	TRBD2	TRBJ2-4	TGTGCCAGCAGCAGAGGGACTAGCGGGGGGATAGCCAAAAACATTCAGTACTTC	CASSRGTSGGIAKNIQYF
16	-	TRBV5-6	TRBD1	TRBJ1-3	TGTGCCAGCAGCACGACCGGGACAGGGGCTGGAAACACCATATATTTT	CASSTTGTGAGNTIYF
11	few	TRBV5-1	TRBD1	TRBJ2-3	TGCGCCAGCAGCCCCGACAGGGTACAGTATTTT	CASSPDRVQYF
15	-	TRBV2	TRBD1	TRBJ1-6	TGTGCCAGCAGTGTACAGGGGGCGCATAATTCACCCCTCCACTTT	CASSVQGAHNSPLHF
14	-	TRBV7-9	-	TRBJ1-1	TGTGCCAGCAGCTTAGGACAGAGGAACACTGAAGCTTTCTTT	CASSLGQRNTEAFF
15	-	TRBV9	-	TRBJ1-1	TGTGCCAGCAGCGTAGAGGTGGGGGCCGACACTGAAGCTTTCTTT	CASSVEVGADTEAFF
15	-	TRBV15	TRBD2	TRBJ2-7	TGTGCCACCAGACCAGCGGGCGGGAGTTCCTACGAGCAGTACTTC	CATRPAGGSSYEQYF
12	few	TRBV30	TRBD1	TRBJ1-2	TGTGCCTGGAGTCTCCAGGGGGAAAGCTACACCTTC	CAWSLQGESYTF
16	-	TRBV28	TRBD2	TRBJ2-5	TGTGCCAGCAGTCGGACTAGCGGGTCCCTGGGGGAGACCCAGTACTTC	CASSRTSGSLGETQYF
15	-	TRBV18	-	TRBJ1-1	TGTGCCAGCTCACCACTACAGGGAGATCAAGCTGCAGCTTTCTTT	CASSPLQGDQAAAFF
15	-	TRBV7-2	-	TRBJ2-2	TGTGCCAGCAGCCGCTCGGCGGGGACCCCCGGGGAGCTGTTTTTT	CASSRSAGTPGELFF
16	-	TRBV10-3	-	TRBJ1-1	TGTGCCATCAGCGAGTTCCGACACAAATTGAACACTGAAGCTTTCTTT	CAISEFRHKLNTEAFF
17	-	TRBV9	TRBD2	TRBJ2-1	TGTGCCAGCAGCGTCTCAGGGTCTAGCGGGAGTTGGAATGAGCAGTTCTTC	CASSVSGSSGSWNEQFF
14	once	TRBV6-6	-	TRBJ2-3	TGTGCCACCCACGTAGCGGATCGCACAGATACGCAGTATTTT	CATHVADRTDTQYF
13	-	TRBV7-3	-	TRBJ2-3	TGTGCCAGCAGCTTAGTCCCAGGGGATACGCAGTATTTT	CASSLVPGDTQYF
15	-	TRBV2	TRBD2	TRBJ2-1	TGTGCCAGCAGTGAACAAGCGGGGGGGCCCGATGAGCAGTTCTTC	CASSEQAGGPDEQFF
14	-	TRBV2	TRBD1	TRBJ1-1	TGTGCCAGCAGCGAACAGGGGGAGAACACTGAAGCTTTCTTT	CASSEQGENTEAFF
18	-	TRBV4-2	-	TRBJ2-2	TGTGCCAGCAGCCAAGAAATTCGGGACTCGATGAACACCGGGGAGCTGTTTTTT	CASSQEIRDSMNTGELFF
15	-	TRBV7-6	TRBD1	TRBJ1-1	TGTGCCAGCAGCTTAGCCCCGGACAGGAGCACTGAAGCTTTCTTT	CASSLAPDRSTEAFF
14	-	TRBV11-2	TRBD2	TRBJ2-3	TGTGCCAGCAGCCGTAGCGGGAGGGCCGTTACGCAGTATTTT	CASSRSGRAVTQYF
13	once	TRBV2	-	TRBJ1-1	TGTGCCAGCAGTGGGAAGGGACAAGCTGAAGCTTTCTTT	CASSGKGQAEAFF
14	-	TRBV10-2	-	TRBJ1-1	TGCGCCAGCAGTGAGGGGCAGGAATTCACTGAAGCTTTCTTT	CASSEGQEFTEAFF
15	few	TRBV2	TRBD1	TRBJ1-3	TGTGCCAGCAGTGAGGGACAGACCTCTGGAAACACCATATATTTT	CASSEGQTSGNTIYF
17	-	TRBV6-4	-	TRBJ2-5	TGTGCCAGCAGGAAAAGGGATTTCCGGGGGAGGTCAGGGACCCAGTACTTC	CASRKRDFRGRSGTQYF
14	-	TRBV19	-	TRBJ1-1	TGTGCCAGTACCCCGGACAGAGTTGACACTGAAGCTTTCTTT	CASTPDRVDTEAFF
17	once	TRBV4-3	-	TRBJ2-1	TGCGCCAGCAGCCAATTCGTGGGGGGGGCAGGTCGGAATGAGCAGTTCTTC	CASSQFVGGAGRNEQFF
14	-	TRBV28	TRBD1	TRBJ1-2	TGTGCCAGCAGTTTATCAACAGGGGCGGGCGGCTACACCTTC	CASSLSTGAGGYTF
16	-	TRBV11-3	TRBD2	TRBJ2-5	TGTGCCAGCAGCCCTGGGGTAGCGGGGGACCAAGAGACCCAGTACTTC	CASSPGVAGDQETQYF
17	-	TRBV5-4	TRBD1	TRBJ2-7	TGTGCCAGCAGCTTTGGGAGACAGGGGGTTTTAAGTCTAAGGCAGTACTTC	CASSFGRQGVLSLRQYF